These 3 T cell receptor beta chains share one sample of origin, sequenced in a study of blood T cell repertoires in COVID-19. Sequencing used immunoSEQ multiplex PCR; TCRdb keeps in-frame clones, though not all of them. This repertoire shows 100,000 to 150,000 clones, approximately 83% found once; its top ten account for around 11%. Sequences were obtained from peripheral blood. Every receptor here comes from a man aged 55-75 years with acute or convalescent COVID-19.

The rearrangement joins TRBV28 to TRBJ1-5; a weak D match, TRBD1 (6 bases). The V gene's germline CDR1 is MDHEN and CDR2 SYDVKM. The CDR3 spans 13 residues. The V end was cut by 4 bases, the J end by 7 bases, with 11 bases between. CDR3 loop: CASSYRVRQPQHF. The CDR3, as DNA: TGTGCCAGCAGTTACAGGGTACGACAGCCCCAGCATTTT. The full variable domain, rest sourced from reference TRBV28 and TRBJ1-5, is DVKVTQSSRYLVKRTGEKVFLECVQDMDHENMFWYRQDPGLGLRLIYFSYDVKMKEKGDIPEGYSVSREKKERFSLILESASTNQTSMYLCASSYRVRQPQHFGDGTRLSIL.

This clone was seen a handful of times. The chain is built from TRBV19 and TRBJ1-1, with unresolved D. The germline V and J ends were trimmed by 4 bases and 8 bases, with 14 bases remaining between them. The length of the CDR3 is 13 residues. The germline CDR1 and CDR2 sequences are LNHDA and SQIVND (reference sequence). In DNA form, the CDR3 reads TGTGCCAGTAGTACCCAGCGGGAGGAAGAAGCTTTCTTT. Translated, it gives CASSTQREEEAFF.

This chain uses TRBV12-3 or TRBV12-4 with TRBJ2-1, with no clear D. The CDR3 extends over 12 amino acids. V lost 1 base, J lost 4 bases, and 2 bases lay in between. DNA for the CDR3: TGTGCCAGCAGTTTAGTATACAATGAGCAGTTCTTC. The encoded protein is CASSLVYNEQFF.